This T cell receptor (beta chain) derives from a study of identical twins. A remark on this clonotype: Its antigen is not identified.

Per germline, CDR1 DFQATT and CDR2 SNEGSKA (reference sequence). CDR3 size: 15 residues. V dropped 1 base and J dropped 7 bases, with 20 bases sitting between them. TCRdb processed the 5' RACE reads anew with MiXCR; each CDR3 protein has one entry. This table has 1.5 million to 2 million distinct CDR3 sequences, about 32% appearing once. Study-wide findings and caveats: Alpha sequences that were out-of-frame and twin-shared showed an excess of low generation probability. Twin sharing of out-of-frame TCR alpha was underestimated by models in monozygotic pairs.

Material: cord blood. The origin of this receptor is a newborn girl in good health. The chain joins TRBV20-1 to TRBJ2-7; no definite D call. CDR3 nucleotides: TGCAGTGCTAGAGGGGCTCCTTTGAGCTACAATGAGCAGTACTTC. The encoded protein is CSARGAPLSYNEQYF.